This TCR beta chain was identified in a study of human T cells and chemical hapten exposure. What the library attached to individual cDNA molecules were unique molecular identifiers. The authors' processing: Ranging from about 23,224 to 700,000, TCR counts per sample had a median value of 95,638. TCRdb ran MiXCR on the reads and lists one entry per CDR3 protein. None of the V and J calls come from the authors' own analysis; TCRdb made them. The sample records about 120,000 distinct CDR3 sequences, less than 10% being singletons. This clonotype was seen only a few times. As yet, its antigen is unknown. V gave up 4 bases and J gave up 1 base, with 7 bases separating them. CDR1 and CDR2 (germline): DFQATT, SNEGSKA (reference sequence). The CDR3 is 13 residues long. Study-level results: TCRs above 1 in 1000 frequency did not change with DPC sensitization.

Blood, whole and unfractionated, served as the source for total RNA extraction. This receptor was taken from a human donor in good health. Some clones in this sample may be carry-over from other donors' samples. J is TRBJ2-2 and V is TRBV20-1; unclear D gene. Material for sequencing was whole blood. The CDR3 here is CSATELNTGELFF. CDR3 in DNA: TGCAGTGCTACTGAACTGAACACCGGGGAGCTGTTTTTT.